A selection of T cell receptor beta chains follows, all from one sample in a study of blood T cell repertoires in COVID-19. TCRdb's copy holds only in-frame clones and misses some; the assay was immunoSEQ multiplex PCR. Of 110,000 to 150,000 clones in the sample, roughly 88% were seen once. Source material: peripheral blood. These receptors were obtained from a woman in her forties or fifties with acute or convalescent COVID-19. Both conserved end residues are part of each CDR3. D genes are given only for firm matches. Not all rows give a size; the values are once, few, many and, for expanded clones, a class.

CDR3 | DNA | size | V | D | J | length
CASSSLQGDTQYF | TGTGCCAGCAGCTCCCTACAGGGAGATACGCAGTATTTT | NA | TRBV7-3 | NA | TRBJ2-3 | 13
CASSERASGDTIYF | TGTGCCAGCAGTGAAAGGGCGAGCGGGGACACCATATATTTT | NA | TRBV6-1 | NA | TRBJ1-3 | 14
CSVVGGGGYTF | TGCAGCGTTGTAGGGGGGGGTGGCTACACCTTC | NA | TRBV29-1 | NA | TRBJ1-2 | 11
CASSSGTGGFRGYGYTF | TGTGCCAGCAGTTCAGGGACAGGGGGCTTTCGCGGCTATGGCTACACCTTC | NA | TRBV28 | TRBD1 | TRBJ1-2 | 17
CASSFRQGVREKLFF | TGTGCCAGCAGTTTCCGACAGGGGGTGCGAGAAAAACTGTTTTTT | NA | TRBV27 | TRBD1 | TRBJ1-4 | 15
CASSLGQVSGNTIYF | TGTGCCAGCTCCCTGGGACAGGTCTCTGGAAACACCATATATTTT | NA | TRBV18 | TRBD1 | TRBJ1-3 | 15
CASSSTGTRGTDTQYF | TGTGCCAGCAGTTCCACCGGGACTAGAGGCACAGATACGCAGTATTTT | NA | TRBV28 | TRBD2 | TRBJ2-3 | 16
CASTDPSTGEAFF | TGTGCCAGCACCGATCCTTCGACAGGCGAAGCTTTCTTT | NA | TRBV12-3/TRBV12-4 | NA | TRBJ1-1 | 13
CASSVGSRVAEAFF | TGTGCCAGCAGCGTAGGGTCGAGGGTTGCTGAAGCTTTCTTT | NA | TRBV9 | NA | TRBJ1-1 | 14
CASSLTSGNNQPQHF | TGTGCCAGCAGCTTGACCTCAGGGAACAATCAGCCCCAGCATTTT | NA | TRBV7-9 | NA | TRBJ1-5 | 15
CASSLAGTSGYEQYF | TGTGCCAGCAGCTTGGCGGGGACTAGCGGCTACGAGCAGTACTTC | NA | TRBV5-6 | TRBD2 | TRBJ2-7 | 15
CASGPIGGYTF | TGTGCCAGCGGGCCTATTGGCGGCTACACCTTC | NA | TRBV6-5 | NA | TRBJ1-2 | 11
CASSNGETQYF | TGTGCCAGCAGCAACGGAGAGACCCAGTACTTC | NA | TRBV3-1/TRBV3-2 | NA | TRBJ2-5 | 11
CASSLVGGRDTEAFF | TGCGCCAGCAGCTTGGTGGGAGGGAGGGACACTGAAGCTTTCTTT | NA | TRBV5-1 | NA | TRBJ1-1 | 15
CSVGLRGTEAFF | TGCAGCGTTGGATTAAGGGGCACTGAAGCTTTCTTT | NA | TRBV29-1 | NA | TRBJ1-1 | 12
CAISELQGNQPQHF | TGTGCCATCAGTGAGTTACAGGGGAATCAGCCCCAGCATTTT | NA | TRBV10-3 | TRBD1 | TRBJ1-5 | 14
CASSFDSEAFF | TGTGCCAGCAGCTTCGACAGTGAAGCTTTCTTT | NA | TRBV7-9 | NA | TRBJ1-1 | 11
CASSGGQGANYNEQFF | TGTGCCAGCAGTGGTGGACAGGGGGCCAACTACAATGAGCAGTTCTTC | NA | TRBV25-1 | TRBD1 | TRBJ2-1 | 16
CASSVDLAGGPGEQFF | TGTGCCAGCAGCGTAGACCTAGCGGGGGGGCCCGGTGAGCAGTTCTTC | many | TRBV9 | TRBD2 | TRBJ2-1 | 16